One and the same sample provided the 32 T cell receptor beta chains below, sequenced in a study of beta chain features in type 1 diabetes. Reverse transcription of all isolated RNA meant that expressed TCRB transcripts were sequenced. Clones were read by immunoSEQ multiplex PCR, and TCRdb kept only the in-frame ones, dropping some. The sample holds around 330,000 clones, approximately 11% seen once. Sequencing used naive CD4+ T cells from blood. Every receptor here comes from a woman between 25 and 40 years old in good health.

DNA for the CDR3: TGTGCCAGCAGCTTAGTGTCAATCTACGAGCAGTACTTC. Amino acid sequence: CASSLVSIYEQYF. J is TRBJ2-7 and V is TRBV7-2, with D unclear. V lost 1 base and J 3 bases, leaving 7 bases between the germline ends. The CDR3 totals 13 residues. The V gene's germline CDR1 is SGHTA and CDR2 FQGNSA.

The J gene is TRBJ1-2, the V gene TRBV13; D gene ambiguous. The V and J ends lost 2 bases and 5 bases respectively, with 9 bases between them. This CDR3 spans 13 amino acids. Per the germline V gene, CDR1 is PRHDT and CDR2 is FYEKMQ (reference sequence). For the CDR3, the DNA is TGTGCCAGCAGCTTATTCCCGGAGTATGGCTACACCTTC. Residues: CASSLFPEYGYTF.

This sequence joins TRBV4-2 and TRBJ1-4, with 9 nucleotides matching TRBD1. The germline V gene encodes CDR1 LGHNA and CDR2 YNFKEQ. Unmatched junction bases numbered 5, after V lost 2 bases and J lost 7 bases. The CDR3 extends over 15 amino acids. CDR3 in DNA: TGTGCCAGCAGCCAACGGACAGGGGAAGTTGAAAAACTGTTTTTT. Translating gives CASSQRTGEVEKLFF.

This clone was seen a few times. The chain is built from TRBV6-5 and TRBJ2-4, with TRBD2 matching 8 bases. J lost 2 bases, V lost 11 bases, and 11 bases had no gene match. The CDR3 has 15 residues. CDR1 is MNHEY and CDR2 is SVGAGI in the germline V gene. CDR3 nucleotides: TGTGCCGCACTCGCGGCGGGAGGTCCCAAAAACATTCAGTACTTC. As protein: CAALAAGGPKNIQYF.

The CDR3 loop reads CSVEGQGVGGYTF. The CDR3, as DNA: TGCAGCGTGGAGGGACAGGGGGTTGGTGGCTACACCTTC. The V call is TRBV29-1, the J call TRBJ1-2; 11 nucleotides line up with TRBD1. CDR3 size: 13 residues. Germline V lookup: CDR1 SQVTM, CDR2 ANQGSEA. V was clipped by 6 bases and J by 7 bases; unmatched bases: 7.

The rearrangement joins TRBV7-3 to TRBJ2-1; 11 nucleotides align to TRBD2. V lost 1 base, J lost 6 bases, and 5 bases stayed unmatched. This CDR3 has 16 residues. The germline V gene encodes CDR1 SGHTA and CDR2 FQGTGA. The CDR3 bases are TGTGCCAGCAGCTTAATGGGTAGCGGGAGGGGCAATGAGCAGTTCTTC. It yields the protein CASSLMGSGRGNEQFF.

The rearrangement joins TRBV7-3 to TRBJ2-1, with 7 bases identical to TRBD2. Germline-derived CDR1 and CDR2 are SGHTA and FQGTGA. There are 15 residues in the CDR3. The trim removed 4 bases at V and 4 bases at J, leaving 7 bases unmatched. In DNA form, the CDR3 reads TGTGCCAGCAGCTCACCCGGGACTAAATACAATGAGCAGTTCTTC. Its protein product is CASSSPGTKYNEQFF.

This clone was counted between two and nine times. This rearrangement joins TRBV28 to TRBJ1-5; 8 bases align to TRBD1. V trimming: 3 bases; J trimming: 1 base; junction bases outside the gene matches: 2. The germline gives CDR1 MDHEN, CDR2 SYDVKM. There are 15 residues in the CDR3. DNA of the CDR3: TGTGCCAGCAGTTTTCAGGGGGCAAGCAATCAGCCCCAGCATTTT. Translating gives CASSFQGASNQPQHF.

This clone showed up just a few times. The chain has TRBV30 and TRBJ1-2, with D tentatively TRBD1 (5 bases). V was shortened by 1 base and J by 8 bases, with 17 bases between the two germline ends. The CDR3 runs to 14 residues. In germline, CDR1 is GTSNPN, CDR2 SVGIG (reference sequence). In DNA form, the CDR3 reads TGTGCCTGGAGTGCCAAGGGGTCTGCGAACGGCTACACCTTC. Its translation: CAWSAKGSANGYTF.

The sample holds one count of this clone. The chain employs TRBV19 and TRBJ2-1, with 13 bases matching TRBD2. The V gene end was trimmed by 4 bases and the J gene end by 3 bases; junction bases not matched to a gene: 12. The CDR3 runs to 19 residues. Germline CDR1 and CDR2: LNHDA and SQIVND (reference sequence). Here the CDR3 reads CASSRPGTSGRGHYNEQFF. CDR3 bases: TGTGCCAGTAGTAGACCCGGTACTAGCGGGAGGGGCCACTACAATGAGCAGTTCTTC. The entire variable domain, with the rest obtained from reference TRBV19 and TRBJ2-1, is as follows: DGGITQSPKYLFRKEGQNVTLSCEQNLNHDAMYWYRQDPGQGLRLIYYSQIVNDFQKGDIAEGYSVSREKKESFPLTVTSAQKNPTAFYLCASSRPGTSGRGHYNEQFFGPGTRLTVL.

The chain combines TRBV7-2 with TRBJ1-1; a possible D gene is TRBD1 (5 bases). V lost 0 bases and J 8 bases, leaving 10 bases between the germline ends. CDR3 length: 13 residues. Germline CDR1 and CDR2: SGHTA and FQGNSA. The CDR3 DNA sequence: TGTGCCAGCAGCTTAGCACGGAAGGGGGAAGCTTTCTTT. Protein product: CASSLARKGEAFF. The complete variable domain, with remaining parts taken from reference TRBV7-2 and TRBJ1-1, reads GAGVSQSPSNKVTEKGKDVELRCDPISGHTALYWYRQSLGQGLEFLIYFQGNSAPDKSGLPSDRFSAERTGGSVSTLTIQRTQQEDSAVYLCASSLARKGEAFFGQGTRLTVV.

Only a few counts were recorded for this clone. J is TRBJ2-7 and V is TRBV6-5; a possible D gene is TRBD1 (5 bases). Germline CDR1 MNHEY, CDR2 SVGAGI. V was trimmed by 2 bases and J by 5 bases, leaving 16 bases between them. This CDR3 region has 15 residues. The CDR3 DNA follows: TGTGCCAGCAGTTACAGAAGCCAGGGTCTAAACGAGCAGTACTTC. Residues: CASSYRSQGLNEQYF.

The chain has TRBV29-1 and TRBJ2-1, with 9 nucleotides matching TRBD2. The J segment lost 8 bases and the V segment lost 0 bases, leaving 17 bases of the junction unmatched. Germline V CDR1 and CDR2: SQVTM, ANQGSEA. The CDR3 consists of 18 residues. DNA for the CDR3: TGCAGCGTTGAAGATCTTCGGGCTAGCGGGACTCAAGGGGATGAGCAGTTCTTC. Amino acid sequence: CSVEDLRASGTQGDEQFF.

This chain links TRBV7-2 with TRBJ2-1; D remains unclear. The CDR3 runs to 14 residues. V was shortened by 0 bases and J by 5 bases, with 8 bases between the two germline ends. Germline V gene sequence: CDR1 SGHTA, CDR2 FQGNSA. The CDR3, as DNA: TGTGCCAGCAGCTTAGCAATTGAGCACAATGAGCAGTTCTTC. Its protein product is CASSLAIEHNEQFF. Supplemented by reference TRBV7-2 and TRBJ2-1, the full variable domain reads GAGVSQSPSNKVTEKGKDVELRCDPISGHTALYWYRQSLGQGLEFLIYFQGNSAPDKSGLPSDRFSAERTGGSVSTLTIQRTQQEDSAVYLCASSLAIEHNEQFFGPGTRLTVL.

This clone was counted only a few times. The chain recombines TRBV19 with TRBJ2-1, with 12 nucleotides matching TRBD2. Germline lookup yields CDR1 LNHDA and CDR2 SQIVND (reference sequence). V dropped 5 bases and J dropped 4; count of bases not matched to a gene: 3. CDR3 length: 15 amino acids. CDR3 protein: CASSPGTSGYNEQFF. DNA for the CDR3: TGTGCCAGTAGTCCCGGGACTAGCGGGTACAATGAGCAGTTCTTC.

The chain joins TRBV4-3 to TRBJ2-1, with 10 bases lining up with TRBD2. After removal of 3 bases from V and 8 bases from J, the junction contained 10 bases not matched to a gene. CDR1 is LGHNA and CDR2 is YSLEER in the germline V gene. This CDR3 has 16 residues. The CDR3 DNA sequence: TGCGCCAGCAGCCACCGAGGACTAGCGGCTGGGTATGAGCAGTTCTTC. Amino acids: CASSHRGLAAGYEQFF.

The sample holds a few counts of this clone. The chain has TRBV11-1 and TRBJ2-1; the match to TRBD1 covers 7 bases. With V trimmed by 5 bases and J by 8 bases, 6 bases remained unmatched. CDR1 and CDR2 (germline): SGHAT, FQDESV (reference sequence). The CDR3 contains 13 residues. The CDR3, as DNA: TGTGCCAGCAGCCGGGACAGAGGCTATGAGCAGTTCTTC. Protein: CASSRDRGYEQFF.

This chain connects TRBV6-5 to TRBJ2-5; TRBD1 agrees at 10 bases. CDR3 length equals 16 residues. Germline V gives CDR1 MNHEY, CDR2 SVGAGI. With V trimmed by 3 bases and J by 5 bases, 9 bases remained unmatched. The CDR3 DNA follows: TGTGCCAGCAGTTATCCCGCGACAGGGGGCCGGGAGACCCAGTACTTC. It encodes CASSYPATGGRETQYF.

This clone was seen a few times. This rearrangement joins TRBV29-1 to TRBJ2-7; 8 bases line up with TRBD2. The CDR3 covers 16 residues. J lost 0 bases, V lost 4 bases, and 11 bases had no gene match. The V gene's germline CDR1 is SQVTM and CDR2 ANQGSEA. The CDR3 nucleotides read TGCAGCGTTGCCATTCGGGAACTAGCGGACTCCTACGAGCAGTACTTC. It specifies CSVAIRELADSYEQYF.

The chain couples TRBV18 to TRBJ2-7; a weak D match, TRBD2 (5 bases). V was trimmed by 0 bases and J by 13 bases, leaving 13 bases between them. Germline assignment: CDR1 KGHSH and CDR2 LQKENI. This CDR3 contains 12 residues. The CDR3 loop reads CASSPPRERVYF. The CDR3 coding sequence is TGTGCCAGCTCACCACCGAGGGAGAGGGTCTACTTC.

This sequence joins TRBV7-3 and TRBJ2-1; 16 bases fit TRBD2. The CDR3 extends over 18 amino acids. Unmatched junction bases numbered 7, after V lost 1 base and J lost 7 bases. Looked up from germline, CDR1 is SGHTA and CDR2 is FQGTGA. The CDR3 region has the DNA TGTGCCAGCAGCTTAATCGGGACTAGCGGGAGGGCCGGGAATGAGCAGTTCTTC. Its translation: CASSLIGTSGRAGNEQFF.

This clone was seen more than once but under ten times. The chain links TRBV6-5 to TRBJ2-1; the match to TRBD2 covers 10 bases. The CDR3 sequence is 15 residues long. Germline V lookup: CDR1 MNHEY, CDR2 SVGAGI. Trimming took 0 bases from V and 12 from J; bases not matched to a gene: 8. The CDR3 DNA reads as TGTGCCAGCAGTTACTCAAGCCTAGCGGGAGCGGGGCAGTTCTTC. Translation: CASSYSSLAGAGQFF.

In its sample, this clone was seen a few times. This sequence joins TRBV6-6 and TRBJ2-3; D is perhaps TRBD1 (5 bases). There are 16 residues in the CDR3. Trimming cost V 2 bases and J 4 bases, with 16 bases left between them. Germline V gives CDR1 MNHNY, CDR2 SVGAGI (reference sequence). CDR3 sequence reads: CASSYGQGVRSDTQYF. CDR3 nucleotides: TGTGCCAGCAGTTACGGTCAGGGCGTGAGGTCAGATACGCAGTATTTT.

The chain has TRBV6-6 and TRBJ1-1, with D perhaps TRBD1 (5 bases). This CDR3 is built from 13 residues. The ends were cut back, 8 bases at V and 1 base at J, with 11 bases in the middle. Per the germline V gene, CDR1 is MNHNY and CDR2 is SVGAGI (reference sequence). CDR3 region: CASPDSPNTEAFF. CDR3 coding DNA: TGTGCCAGCCCTGACAGCCCGAACACTGAAGCTTTCTTT.

J is TRBJ2-2 and V is TRBV4-2; 7 bases map to TRBD2. The CDR3 totals 17 residues. Germline V lookup: CDR1 LGHNA, CDR2 YNFKEQ. Trimming took 0 bases from V and 3 from J; bases not matched to a gene: 7. This CDR3 reads CASSQEGGSSDTGELFF. Written as DNA, the CDR3 is TGTGCCAGCAGCCAAGAAGGCGGGAGTTCAGACACCGGGGAGCTGTTTTTT.

CDR3 loop: CSVEQQYTDTQYF. Here the CDR3 DNA reads TGCAGCGTTGAACAACAGTACACAGATACGCAGTATTTT. The chain uses TRBV29-1 and TRBJ2-3; D gene ambiguous. This CDR3 is built from 13 residues. V lost 2 bases and J 2 bases, leaving 8 bases between the germline ends. Germline V CDR1 and CDR2: SQVTM, ANQGSEA.

The J gene is TRBJ2-5, the V gene TRBV4-1, with D perhaps matching TRBD2 (6 bases). Germline CDR1 and CDR2: MGHRA and YSYEKL. V lost 2 bases, J lost 2 bases, and 12 bases lay in between. This CDR3 has 15 residues. CDR3: CASSQYSGGQETQYF. In DNA, the CDR3 is TGCGCCAGCAGCCAATATAGCGGAGGACAAGAGACCCAGTACTTC.

This sequence joins TRBV7-3 and TRBJ2-3; 7 nucleotides line up with TRBD2. CDR1 and CDR2 from the germline V gene are SGHTA and FQGTGA. Losses at the gene ends were 5 bases for V and 6 bases for J; bases not matched to a gene: 17. This CDR3 contains 17 residues. CDR3 residues: CASSPEPLISGTDTQYF. In DNA, the CDR3 is TGTGCCAGCAGCCCGGAACCCCTGATCAGCGGGACCGATACGCAGTATTTT.

This chain joins TRBV10-3 and TRBJ2-7; 10 bases map to TRBD2. This CDR3 has 16 amino acids. Looked up from germline, CDR1 is ENHRY and CDR2 is SYGVKD. V lost 5 bases and J lost 2; bases outside the gene matches: 9. This chain's CDR3 is CAISNIAGGLPYEQYF. The CDR3 DNA follows: TGTGCCATCAGTAATATAGCGGGAGGCCTTCCCTACGAGCAGTACTTC.

This clone was seen only a few times. The rearrangement joins TRBV4-2 to TRBJ2-2; 11 positions match TRBD2. Per the germline V gene, CDR1 is LGHNA and CDR2 is YNFKEQ. Unmatched junction bases numbered 16, after V lost 0 bases and J lost 7 bases. The CDR3 has 20 residues. The chain's CDR3 is CASSQDSDIAGGPDGGELFF. The CDR3, as DNA: TGTGCCAGCAGCCAAGATTCTGACATAGCGGGAGGGCCGGATGGCGGGGAGCTGTTTTTT.

CDR3 DNA sequence: TGTGCCAGCAGTCGTTTAGGAGCCGAGACCCAGTACTTC. It translates to CASSRLGAETQYF. The rearrangement links TRBV28 to TRBJ2-5; D is unclear. The CDR3 covers 13 residues. V was cut by 5 bases and J by 5 bases, with 12 bases left in between. Germline V lookup: CDR1 MDHEN, CDR2 SYDVKM.

This sequence joins TRBV18 and TRBJ1-4; TRBD1 matches 10 bases. Per germline, CDR1 KGHSH and CDR2 LQKENI. The CDR3 has 14 residues. The V segment lost 3 bases and the J segment 8 bases; nucleotides outside the gene matches: 3. In DNA form, the CDR3 reads TGTGCCAGCTCACCCGGGACAGGGGAGGAAAAACTGTTTTTT. Its protein product is CASSPGTGEEKLFF.